The rows below give T cell receptor beta chains drawn from one sample of a study of blood T cell repertoires in COVID-19. Sequencing used immunoSEQ multiplex PCR; TCRdb keeps in-frame clones, though not all of them. The sample shows roughly 120,000 clones, 80% to 95% of them seen only once. The specimen sequenced was peripheral blood. All receptors come from a man aged 50 or older with COVID-19, enrolled during active disease. CDR3s include the opening cysteine and the closing phenylalanine or tryptophan. Fields, in order: J gene, D gene, V gene, clone size, CDR3 protein, CDR3 DNA. D genes are given only for firm matches. Rows give clone size only sometimes, using once, few, many, or a class for an expanded clone.

J gene: TRBJ1-4; D gene: TRBD1; V gene: TRBV3-1/TRBV3-2; clone size: once; CDR3 protein: CASSQRWTGHGEKLFF; CDR3 DNA: TGTGCCAGCAGCCAACGGTGGACAGGGCATGGTGAAAAACTGTTTTTT
J gene: TRBJ2-1; D gene: .; V gene: TRBV7-9; clone size: .; CDR3 protein: CASSLYAGLAGDNEQFF; CDR3 DNA: TGTGCCAGCAGCTTATATGCGGGCCTGGCCGGGGACAATGAGCAGTTCTTC
J gene: TRBJ1-1; D gene: TRBD1; V gene: TRBV28; clone size: .; CDR3 protein: CASRVDTGTGSPAFF; CDR3 DNA: TGTGCCAGCAGAGTCGATACCGGGACAGGGTCCCCAGCTTTCTTT
J gene: TRBJ1-2; D gene: TRBD1; V gene: TRBV10-2; clone size: .; CDR3 protein: CATTRDRANYGYTF; CDR3 DNA: TGCGCCACCACACGGGACAGGGCTAACTATGGCTACACCTTC
J gene: TRBJ2-5; D gene: TRBD1; V gene: TRBV6-6; clone size: .; CDR3 protein: CASRLLQGQETQYF; CDR3 DNA: TGTGCCAGCAGGTTACTACAGGGGCAAGAGACCCAGTACTTC
J gene: TRBJ2-1; D gene: TRBD2; V gene: TRBV10-1; clone size: once; CDR3 protein: CASSEGGEGHNEQFF; CDR3 DNA: TGCGCCAGCAGTGAGGGCGGGGAGGGGCACAATGAGCAGTTCTTC
J gene: TRBJ1-3; D gene: TRBD1; V gene: TRBV9; clone size: .; CDR3 protein: CASSVEGQGAAGNTIYF; CDR3 DNA: TGTGCCAGCAGCGTGGAGGGGCAGGGGGCGGCTGGAAACACCATATATTTT
J gene: TRBJ1-6; D gene: .; V gene: TRBV5-4; clone size: .; CDR3 protein: CASSFTGTNNSPLHF; CDR3 DNA: TGTGCCAGCAGCTTCACCGGGACTAATAATTCACCCCTCCACTTT
J gene: TRBJ1-2; D gene: .; V gene: TRBV4-2; clone size: .; CDR3 protein: CASSHEHSYGYTF; CDR3 DNA: TGTGCCAGCAGCCATGAGCACAGCTATGGCTACACCTTC
J gene: TRBJ2-2; D gene: .; V gene: TRBV6-5; clone size: .; CDR3 protein: CASSYWSGELFF; CDR3 DNA: TGTGCCAGCAGTTACTGGAGCGGGGAGCTGTTTTTT
J gene: TRBJ1-3; D gene: .; V gene: TRBV6-1; clone size: .; CDR3 protein: CASSEDQVSSGNTIYF; CDR3 DNA: TGTGCCAGCAGTGAAGACCAGGTCAGCTCTGGAAACACCATATATTTT
J gene: TRBJ2-3; D gene: TRBD1; V gene: TRBV6-5; clone size: .; CDR3 protein: CASSYSDRGTDTQYF; CDR3 DNA: TGTGCCAGCAGTTACTCGGACAGGGGCACAGATACGCAGTATTTT
J gene: TRBJ2-1; D gene: TRBD2; V gene: TRBV3-1/TRBV3-2; clone size: .; CDR3 protein: CASSHSRTSGSDEQFF; CDR3 DNA: TGTGCCAGCAGCCACTCCCGGACTAGCGGGAGCGATGAGCAGTTCTTC